A single sample is the source of the 2 T cell receptor beta chains below, sequenced in a study of blood T cells in healthy people across ages. A second PCR of 7 to 11 cycles used a sample-barcoded 5' primer and a J-beta primer mix. TCRdb re-derived calls from the 5' RACE reads in MiXCR, one entry per CDR3 protein. This sample yields approximately 780,000 distinct CDR3 sequences, of which more than 25% are seen a single time; 3% belongs to the top ten. This same sample was also taken into another study, of T cells of mothers and their children.

Sequences were obtained from blood. These receptors all come from a boy under 18 in good health.

V usage is TRBV5-1 and J usage is TRBJ1-1; 8 bases map to TRBD1. The CDR3 has 16 residues. The V segment lost 1 base and the J segment 1 base; nucleotides outside the gene matches: 6. Germline lookup yields CDR1 SGHRS and CDR2 YFSETQ. In DNA form, the CDR3 reads TGCGCCAGCAGCTTGAGGACAGGGAGCCCGAACACTGAAGCTTTCTTT. This translates into CASSLRTGSPNTEAFF.

The rearrangement joins TRBV6-1 to TRBJ1-2, with D tentatively TRBD1 (5 bases). The CDR3 is 15 residues long. CDR1 is MNHNS and CDR2 is SASEGT in the germline V gene. The V gene lost 4 bases and the J gene lost 1 base, with 13 bases spanning the gap. The CDR3 nucleotides read TGTGCCAGCAGTGTTGGGACGTCTGTTAACTATGGCTACACCTTC. Its translation is CASSVGTSVNYGYTF.